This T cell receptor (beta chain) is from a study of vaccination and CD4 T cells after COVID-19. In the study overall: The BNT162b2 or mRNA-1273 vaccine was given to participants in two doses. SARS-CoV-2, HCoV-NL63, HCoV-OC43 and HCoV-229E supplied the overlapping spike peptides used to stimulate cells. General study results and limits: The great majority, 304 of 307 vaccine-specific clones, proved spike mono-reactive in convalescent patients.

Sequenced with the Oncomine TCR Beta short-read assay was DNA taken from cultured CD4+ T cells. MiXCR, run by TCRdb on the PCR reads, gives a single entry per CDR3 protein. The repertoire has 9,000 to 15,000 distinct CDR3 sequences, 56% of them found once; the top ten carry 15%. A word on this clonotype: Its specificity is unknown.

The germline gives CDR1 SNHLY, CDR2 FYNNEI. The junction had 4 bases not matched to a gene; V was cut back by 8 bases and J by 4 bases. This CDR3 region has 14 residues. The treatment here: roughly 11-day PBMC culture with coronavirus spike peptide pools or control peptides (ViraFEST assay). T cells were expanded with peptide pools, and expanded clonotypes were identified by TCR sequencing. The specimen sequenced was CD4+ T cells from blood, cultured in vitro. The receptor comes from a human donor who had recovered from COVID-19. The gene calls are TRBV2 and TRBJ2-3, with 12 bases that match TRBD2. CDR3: CASGGTSGSDTQYF. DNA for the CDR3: TGTGCCAGCGGGGGGACTAGCGGGTCAGATACGCAGTATTTT.